What follows are 2 T cell receptor beta chains derived from one specimen sequenced in a study of PD-1 blockade in mismatch repair-deficient tumors. The protocol was immunoSEQ multiplex PCR, while the TCRdb copy is restricted to in-frame clones and leaves out a portion. The sample lists around 25,000 clones, 83% occurring once. The sample consisted of peripheral blood, taken 12 weeks after starting pembrolizumab. The source is an adult with mismatch repair-deficient cancer.

CDR3 nucleotide sequence: TGTGCCAGCAGTACAGGGAACTCTGGGGCCAACGTCCTGACTTTC. This sequence encodes CASSTGNSGANVLTF. The chain recombines TRBV28 with TRBJ2-6; D perhaps matches TRBD1 (6 bases). V was cut by 5 bases and J by 0 bases, with 8 bases left in between. Germline CDR1 is MDHEN and CDR2 is SYDVKM. The CDR3 length is 15 residues.

The J gene is TRBJ2-1, the V gene TRBV5-1; D gene uncertain. The V gene's germline CDR1 is SGHRS and CDR2 YFSETQ. This CDR3 has 15 amino acids. Deletions cut 0 bases from V and 0 bases from J, with 7 bases between. CDR3 sequence (DNA): TGCGCCAGCAGCTTGGCGGATAGCTCCTACAATGAGCAGTTCTTC. Amino acids: CASSLADSSYNEQFF.